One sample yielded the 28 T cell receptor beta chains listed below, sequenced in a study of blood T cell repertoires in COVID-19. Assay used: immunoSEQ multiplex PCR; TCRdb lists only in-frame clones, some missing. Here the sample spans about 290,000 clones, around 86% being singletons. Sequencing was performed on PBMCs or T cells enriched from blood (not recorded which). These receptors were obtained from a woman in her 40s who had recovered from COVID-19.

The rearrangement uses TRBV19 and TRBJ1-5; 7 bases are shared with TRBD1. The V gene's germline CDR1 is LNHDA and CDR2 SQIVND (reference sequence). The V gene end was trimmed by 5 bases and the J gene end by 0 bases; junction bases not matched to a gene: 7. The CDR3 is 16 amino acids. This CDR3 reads CASSVQGDHSNQPQHF. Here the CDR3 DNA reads TGTGCCAGTAGTGTCCAGGGGGACCATAGCAATCAGCCCCAGCATTTT.

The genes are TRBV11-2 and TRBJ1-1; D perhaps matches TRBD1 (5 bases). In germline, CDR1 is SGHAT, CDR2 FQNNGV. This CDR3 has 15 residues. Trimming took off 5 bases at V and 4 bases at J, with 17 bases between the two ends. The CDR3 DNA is TGTGCCAGCAGCCTCACCGGGCAGGGAGGCACTGAAGCTTTCTTT. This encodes CASSLTGQGGTEAFF.

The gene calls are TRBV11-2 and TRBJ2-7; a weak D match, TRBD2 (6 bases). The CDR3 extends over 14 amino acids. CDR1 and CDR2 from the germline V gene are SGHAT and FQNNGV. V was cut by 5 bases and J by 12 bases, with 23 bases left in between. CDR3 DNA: TGTGCCAGCAGCCGGGACGGGAGATCGACGTGGTGGTACTTC. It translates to CASSRDGRSTWWYF.

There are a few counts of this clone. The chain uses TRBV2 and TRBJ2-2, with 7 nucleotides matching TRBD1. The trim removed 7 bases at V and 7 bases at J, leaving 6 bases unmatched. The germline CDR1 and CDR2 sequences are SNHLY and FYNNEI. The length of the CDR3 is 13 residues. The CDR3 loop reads CASTRGLGGELFF. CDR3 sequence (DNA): TGTGCCAGCACTAGGGGGCTTGGCGGGGAGCTGTTTTTT.

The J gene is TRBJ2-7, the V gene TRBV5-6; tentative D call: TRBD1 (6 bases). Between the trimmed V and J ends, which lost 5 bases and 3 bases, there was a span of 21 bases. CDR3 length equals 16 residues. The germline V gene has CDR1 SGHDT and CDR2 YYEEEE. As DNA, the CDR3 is TGTGCCAGCAGGGGTAGAGCAGGGGCCACACACTACGAGCAGTACTTC. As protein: CASRGRAGATHYEQYF.

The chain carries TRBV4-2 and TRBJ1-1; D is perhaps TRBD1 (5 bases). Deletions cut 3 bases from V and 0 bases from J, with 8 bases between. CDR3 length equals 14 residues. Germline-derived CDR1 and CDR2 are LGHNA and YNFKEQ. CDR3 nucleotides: TGTGCCAGCAGCCAGTGGGACTTGAACACTGAAGCTTTCTTT. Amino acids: CASSQWDLNTEAFF.

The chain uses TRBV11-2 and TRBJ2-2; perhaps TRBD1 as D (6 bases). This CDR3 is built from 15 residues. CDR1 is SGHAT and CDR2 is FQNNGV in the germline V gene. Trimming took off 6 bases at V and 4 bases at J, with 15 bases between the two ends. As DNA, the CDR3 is TGTGCCAGCAGAATCCAGGGGATTCGCACCGGGGAGCTGTTTTTT. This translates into CASRIQGIRTGELFF.

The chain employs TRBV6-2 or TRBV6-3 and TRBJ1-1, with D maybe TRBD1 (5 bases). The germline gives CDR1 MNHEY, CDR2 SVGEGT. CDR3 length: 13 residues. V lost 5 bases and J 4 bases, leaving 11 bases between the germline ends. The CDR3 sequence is CASSQGVATEAFF. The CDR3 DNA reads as TGTGCCAGCAGTCAAGGGGTGGCCACTGAAGCTTTCTTT.

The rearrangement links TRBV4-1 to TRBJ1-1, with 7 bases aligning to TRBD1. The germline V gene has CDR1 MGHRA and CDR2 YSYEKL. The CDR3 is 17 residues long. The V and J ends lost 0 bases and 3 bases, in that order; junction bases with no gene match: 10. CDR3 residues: CASSQEFFTGEYTEAFF. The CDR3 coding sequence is TGCGCCAGCAGCCAAGAATTTTTCACAGGGGAGTACACTGAAGCTTTCTTT.

CDR3 sequence reads: CASSFGTGNTEAFF. In nucleotides, the CDR3 is TGTGCCAGCAGTTTCGGGACTGGAAACACTGAAGCTTTCTTT. V and J are TRBV27 and TRBJ1-1; D may be TRBD1 (5 bases). Germline lookup yields CDR1 MNHEY and CDR2 SMNVEV (reference sequence). Trimming stripped 3 bases from V and 2 bases from J, with 10 bases between. The CDR3 is made up of 14 amino acids.

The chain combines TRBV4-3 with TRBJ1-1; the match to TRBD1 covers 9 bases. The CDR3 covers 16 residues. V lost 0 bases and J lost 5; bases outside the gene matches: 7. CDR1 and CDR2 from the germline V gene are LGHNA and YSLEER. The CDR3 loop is CASSQDRDRVRTEAFF. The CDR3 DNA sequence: TGCGCCAGCAGCCAAGACCGGGACAGGGTTCGAACTGAAGCTTTCTTT.

The CDR3 nucleotides read TGTGCCAGCTCCCAGAGCGGGCGGGGCACAGATACGCAGTATTTT. Its translation: CASSQSGRGTDTQYF. The V call is TRBV18, the J call TRBJ2-3; weak D call: TRBD2 (6 bases). With 6 bases removed from V and 1 base from J, the gap between germline ends came to 14 bases. CDR1 and CDR2 from the germline V gene are KGHSH and LQKENI. The CDR3 contains 15 residues.

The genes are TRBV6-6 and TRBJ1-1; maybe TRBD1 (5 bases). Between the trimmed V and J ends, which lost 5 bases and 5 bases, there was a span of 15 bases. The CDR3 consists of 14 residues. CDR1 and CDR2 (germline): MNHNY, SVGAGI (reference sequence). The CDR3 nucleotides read TGTGCCAGCAGTACTCAGGTTGGGGGGACTGAAGCTTTCTTT. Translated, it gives CASSTQVGGTEAFF.

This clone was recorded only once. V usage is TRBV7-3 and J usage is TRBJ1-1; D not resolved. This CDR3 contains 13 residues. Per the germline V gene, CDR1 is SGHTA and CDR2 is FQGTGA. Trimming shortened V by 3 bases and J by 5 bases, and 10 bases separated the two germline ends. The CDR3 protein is CASSFTGWTEAFF. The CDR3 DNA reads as TGTGCCAGCAGCTTTACCGGGTGGACTGAAGCTTTCTTT.

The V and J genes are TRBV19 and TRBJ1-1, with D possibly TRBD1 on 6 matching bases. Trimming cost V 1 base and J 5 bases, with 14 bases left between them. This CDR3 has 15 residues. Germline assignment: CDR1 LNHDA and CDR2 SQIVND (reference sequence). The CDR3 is CASSIGAGVSTEAFF. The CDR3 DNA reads TGTGCCAGTAGTATAGGGGCAGGGGTTAGTACTGAAGCTTTCTTT.

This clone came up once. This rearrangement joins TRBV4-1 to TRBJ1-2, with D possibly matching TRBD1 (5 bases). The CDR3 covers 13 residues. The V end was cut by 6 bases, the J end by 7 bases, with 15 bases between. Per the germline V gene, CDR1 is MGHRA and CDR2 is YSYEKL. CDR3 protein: CASSPTVPVGYTF. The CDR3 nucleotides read TGCGCCAGCAGTCCGACAGTACCGGTTGGCTACACCTTC.

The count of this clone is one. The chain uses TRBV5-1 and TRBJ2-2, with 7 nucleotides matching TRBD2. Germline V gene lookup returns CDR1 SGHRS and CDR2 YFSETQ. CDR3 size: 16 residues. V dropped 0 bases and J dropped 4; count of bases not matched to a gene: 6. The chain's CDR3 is CASSLVSGAITGELFF. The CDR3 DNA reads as TGCGCCAGCAGCTTGGTAAGCGGGGCGATCACCGGGGAGCTGTTTTTT.

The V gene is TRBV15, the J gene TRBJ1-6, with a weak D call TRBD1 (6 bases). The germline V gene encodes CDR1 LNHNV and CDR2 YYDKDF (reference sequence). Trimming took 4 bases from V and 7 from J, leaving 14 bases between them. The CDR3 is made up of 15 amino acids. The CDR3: CATSTRITGNSPLHF. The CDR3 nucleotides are TGTGCCACCAGCACACGGATTACAGGGAATTCACCCCTCCACTTT.

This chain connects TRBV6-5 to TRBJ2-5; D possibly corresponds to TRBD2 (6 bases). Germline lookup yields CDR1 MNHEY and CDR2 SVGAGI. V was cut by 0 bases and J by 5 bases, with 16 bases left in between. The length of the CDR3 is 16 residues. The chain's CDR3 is CASSYSGGGGSETQYF. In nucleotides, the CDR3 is TGTGCCAGCAGTTACTCGGGTGGGGGAGGCTCGGAGACCCAGTACTTC.

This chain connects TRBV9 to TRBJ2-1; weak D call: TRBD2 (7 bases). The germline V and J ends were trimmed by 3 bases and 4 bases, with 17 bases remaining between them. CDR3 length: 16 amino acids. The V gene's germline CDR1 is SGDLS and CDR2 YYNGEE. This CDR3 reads CASSAGGRGDYNEQFF. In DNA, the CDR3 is TGTGCCAGCAGCGCCGGGGGGCGGGGTGATTACAATGAGCAGTTCTTC.

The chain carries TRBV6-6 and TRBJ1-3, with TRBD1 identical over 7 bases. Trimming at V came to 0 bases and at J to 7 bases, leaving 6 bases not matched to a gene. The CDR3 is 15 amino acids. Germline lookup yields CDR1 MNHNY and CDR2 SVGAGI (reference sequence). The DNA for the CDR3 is TGTGCCAGCAGTTACTCGGCTCAGGGGGTTAACACCATATATTTT. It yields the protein CASSYSAQGVNTIYF.

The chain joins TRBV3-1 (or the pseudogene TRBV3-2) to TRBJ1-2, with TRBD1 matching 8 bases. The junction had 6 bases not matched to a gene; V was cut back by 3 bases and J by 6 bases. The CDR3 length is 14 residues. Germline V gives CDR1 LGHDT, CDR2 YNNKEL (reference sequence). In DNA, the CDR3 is TGTGCCAGCAGCCAGCCTGGGACAGGAGATGGCTACACCTTC. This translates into CASSQPGTGDGYTF.

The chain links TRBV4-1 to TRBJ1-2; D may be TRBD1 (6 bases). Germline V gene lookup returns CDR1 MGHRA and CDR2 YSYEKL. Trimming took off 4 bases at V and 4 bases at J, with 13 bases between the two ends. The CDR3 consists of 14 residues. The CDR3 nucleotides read TGCGCCAGCAGCCTTGACAGGACCCGCTATGGCTACACCTTC. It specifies CASSLDRTRYGYTF.

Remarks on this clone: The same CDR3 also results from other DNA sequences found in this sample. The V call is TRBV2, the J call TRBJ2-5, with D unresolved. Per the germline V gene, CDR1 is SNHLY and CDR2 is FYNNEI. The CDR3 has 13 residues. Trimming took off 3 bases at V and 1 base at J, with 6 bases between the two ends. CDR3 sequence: CASSDRGQETQYF. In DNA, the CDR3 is TGTGCCAGCAGTGACAGAGGCCAAGAGACCCAGTACTTC.

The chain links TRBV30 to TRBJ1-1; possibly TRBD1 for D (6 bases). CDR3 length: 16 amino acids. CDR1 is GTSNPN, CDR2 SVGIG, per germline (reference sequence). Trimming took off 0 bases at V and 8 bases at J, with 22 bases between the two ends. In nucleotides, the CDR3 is TGTGCCTGGAGTGTACGACGGGCGGGGGGGGCGCCCGAAGCTTTCTTT. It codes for CAWSVRRAGGAPEAFF.

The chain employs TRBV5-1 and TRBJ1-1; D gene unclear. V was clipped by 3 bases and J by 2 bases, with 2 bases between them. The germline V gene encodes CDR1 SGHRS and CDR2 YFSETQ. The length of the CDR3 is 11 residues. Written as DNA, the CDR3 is TGCGCCAGCAGCTCTAACACTGAAGCTTTCTTT. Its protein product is CASSSNTEAFF.

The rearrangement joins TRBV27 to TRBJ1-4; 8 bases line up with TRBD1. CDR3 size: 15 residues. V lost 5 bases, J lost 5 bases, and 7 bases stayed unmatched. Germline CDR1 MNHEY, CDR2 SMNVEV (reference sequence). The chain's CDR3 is CASSPQTGANEKLFF. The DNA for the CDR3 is TGTGCCAGCAGTCCCCAGACAGGGGCAAATGAAAAACTGTTTTTT. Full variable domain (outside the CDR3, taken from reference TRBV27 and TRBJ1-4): EAQVTQNPRYLITVTGKKLTVTCSQNMNHEYMSWYRQDPGLGLRQIYYSMNVEVTDKGDVPEGYKVSRKEKRNFPLILESPSPNQTSLYFCASSPQTGANEKLFFGSGTQLSVL.

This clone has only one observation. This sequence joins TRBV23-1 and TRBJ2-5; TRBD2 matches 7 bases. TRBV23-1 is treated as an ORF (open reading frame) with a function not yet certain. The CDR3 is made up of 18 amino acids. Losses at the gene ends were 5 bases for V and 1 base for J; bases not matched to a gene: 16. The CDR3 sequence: CASSNLGGFSFVQETQYF. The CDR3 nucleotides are TGCGCCAGCAGTAACCTGGGGGGGTTCTCCTTCGTCCAAGAGACCCAGTACTTC.